These 10 T cell receptor beta chains originate from one sample sequenced in a study of vaccination effects on CD4 cells after COVID-19. Their target antigens are unknown. Sequencing was preceded by expansion of antigen-specific CD4+ T cells with viral peptide pools in the ViraFEST assay. Upon completion of 10 to 11 days in culture, CD4+ T cells were isolated. Their SARS-CoV-2 infection, verified by PCR, occurred between March and December 2020. Data came from immunoSEQ multiplex PCR; TCRdb stores just in-frame clones and leaves some out. The sample lists around 40,000 clones, roughly two thirds seen once, with 25% to 40% in the top ten. The sample in question was CD4+ T cells from PBMCs cultured with a peptide pool, obtained before COVID-19 vaccination. The source is a human donor who had a prior SARS-CoV-2 infection.

The chain recombines TRBV19 with TRBJ2-1; D perhaps matches TRBD1 (5 bases). Germline CDR1 is LNHDA and CDR2 is SQIVND (reference sequence). V lost 4 bases and J lost 0, with 13 bases in between. The CDR3 contains 16 residues. CDR3 sequence: CASSTRTPASYNEQFF. The CDR3 DNA reads as TGTGCCAGTAGTACTCGGACACCAGCCTCCTACAATGAGCAGTTCTTC.

This chain connects TRBV5-1 to TRBJ2-2; D could derive from TRBD1 or TRBD2 (5 bases each). CDR3 size: 18 residues. The V end was cut by 0 bases, the J end by 0 bases, with 15 bases between. CDR1 is SGHRS, CDR2 YFSETQ, per germline. In DNA, the CDR3 is TGCGCCAGCAGCTTGGAGTTTACGGGGCCAGCGAACACCGGGGAGCTGTTTTTT. As protein: CASSLEFTGPANTGELFF. The full variable domain, completed using reference TRBV5-1 and TRBJ2-2, is KAGVTQTPRYLIKTRGQQVTLSCSPISGHRSVSWYQQTPGQGLQFLFEYFSETQRNKGNFPGRFSGRQFSNSRSEMNVSTLELGDSALYLCASSLEFTGPANTGELFFGEGSRLTVL.

The rearrangement links TRBV2 to TRBJ1-2; no definite D call. The CDR3 consists of 16 residues. Trimming stripped 2 bases from V and 4 bases from J, with 17 bases between. Germline CDR1 is SNHLY and CDR2 is FYNNEI. The CDR3 loop reads CASSEFEETPLYGYTF. The CDR3 DNA is TGTGCCAGCAGTGAATTCGAAGAAACACCCCTCTATGGCTACACCTTC.

This clone was recorded a few times. The chain is built from TRBV5-1 and TRBJ2-5; D gene ambiguous. V gave up 2 bases and J gave up 1 base, with 0 bases separating them. Germline V gives CDR1 SGHRS, CDR2 YFSETQ. CDR3 length: 11 residues. The CDR3 protein is CASSFQETQYF. CDR3 DNA: TGCGCCAGCAGCTTCCAAGAGACCCAGTACTTC.

This clone showed up just once. The chain joins TRBV30 to TRBJ2-7; TRBD1 matches 7 bases. This CDR3 is 11 amino acids long. Germline V lookup: CDR1 GTSNPN, CDR2 SVGIG (reference sequence). Trimming cost V 8 bases and J 1 base; bases outside gene matches: 2. CDR3 in DNA: TGTGCCAGGGGACAGTCCTACGAGCAGTACTTC. Its protein is CARGQSYEQYF.

The chain recombines TRBV4-3 with TRBJ2-5; D unresolved. Germline CDR1 LGHNA, CDR2 YSLEER. Trimming removed 2 bases at V and 8 bases at J, with 15 bases between. The CDR3 loop spans 14 amino acids. The CDR3 region is CASSQYGTASTQYF. The CDR3 region has the DNA TGCGCCAGCAGCCAATATGGAACAGCAAGCACCCAGTACTTC.

The chain uses TRBV7-2 and TRBJ2-1; no reliable D call. Trimming shortened V by 1 base and J by 4 bases, and 11 bases separated the two germline ends. In germline, CDR1 is SGHTA, CDR2 FQGNSA. This CDR3 spans 15 amino acids. The CDR3 here is CASSLGPRLYNEQFF. In nucleotides, the CDR3 is TGTGCCAGCAGCTTAGGTCCTCGACTGTACAATGAGCAGTTCTTC.

The chain combines TRBV2 with TRBJ1-1, with 7 bases matching TRBD1. Germline loops: CDR1 SNHLY, CDR2 FYNNEI. V lost 6 bases and J lost 6; bases outside the gene matches: 7. The CDR3 has 13 amino acids. CDR3 in DNA: TGTGCCAGCAGCTACAGGACAGGCGCTGAAGCTTTCTTT. Amino acids: CASSYRTGAEAFF.

J is TRBJ1-2 and V is TRBV6-5; 9 bases match TRBD1. With V trimmed by 6 bases and J by 5 bases, 4 bases remained unmatched. This CDR3 has 13 amino acids. CDR1 and CDR2 (germline): MNHEY, SVGAGI. CDR3 nucleotide sequence: TGTGCCAGCAGGACAGGGGGTCAGTATGGCTACACCTTC. Protein sequence: CASRTGGQYGYTF.

The J gene is TRBJ1-3, the V gene TRBV30; 8 bases align to TRBD1. V lost 3 bases to trimming and J lost 3 bases; unmatched junction nucleotides: 7. This CDR3 is 15 amino acids long. Germline CDR1 is GTSNPN and CDR2 is SVGIG (reference sequence). The CDR3 sequence is CAWSGRGLRGNTIYF. The CDR3 nucleotides read TGTGCCTGGAGCGGCAGGGGGCTCCGTGGAAACACCATATATTTT.